The clone carrying this TCR beta chain was seen at least ten times. Its antigen is undetermined. The sample belongs to a study of T cells in Graves' hyperthyroidism and ophthalmopathy. Overall study results and limits: Appearing also in blood were most of the thyroid clonotypes expanded above 0.001.

The ends lost 4 bases at V and 9 bases at J; junction bases unmatched: 10. The CDR3 contains 14 residues. Germline loops: CDR1 SGDLS, CDR2 YYNGEE. RNA transcripts provided the source from which TCR beta CDR3 regions were amplified. The HTBI set primed first-round TCR CDR3 RT-PCR. MiXCR, applied by TCRdb to the multiplex PCR reads, yields one record per CDR3 protein. Among roughly 380,000 distinct CDR3 sequences listed, approximately 13% were seen once. The source material was blood. The chain links TRBV9 to TRBJ2-1, with TRBD2 matching over 7 bases. This receptor was taken from a woman aged 18-29 years with Graves' hyperthyroidism. CDR3 DNA sequence: TGTGCCAGCAGCCCAAGGGGAGGGGAGGGTGAGCAGTTCTTC. Translating gives CASSPRGGEGEQFF. Complete variable domain (other parts from reference TRBV9 and TRBJ2-1): DSGVTQTPKHLITATGQRVTLRCSPRSGDLSVYWYQQSLDQGLQFLIQYYNGEERAKGNILERFSAQQFPDLHSELNLSSLELGDSALYFCASSPRGGEGEQFFGPGTRLTVL.